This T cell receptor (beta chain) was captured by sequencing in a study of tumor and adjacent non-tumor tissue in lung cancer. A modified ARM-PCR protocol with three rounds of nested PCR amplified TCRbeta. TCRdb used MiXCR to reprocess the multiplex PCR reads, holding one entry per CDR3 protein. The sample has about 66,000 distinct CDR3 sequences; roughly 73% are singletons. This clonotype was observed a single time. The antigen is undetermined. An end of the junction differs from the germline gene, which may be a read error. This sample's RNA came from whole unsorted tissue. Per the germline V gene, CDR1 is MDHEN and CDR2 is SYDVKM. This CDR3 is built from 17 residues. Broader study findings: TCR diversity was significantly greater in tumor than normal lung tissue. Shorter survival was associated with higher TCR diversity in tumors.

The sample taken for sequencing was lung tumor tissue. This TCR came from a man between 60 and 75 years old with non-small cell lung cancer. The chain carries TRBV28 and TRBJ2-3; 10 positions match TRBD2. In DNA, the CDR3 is TGTGTCAGCAGTTTAGATTTAGCGGGAGGACCCACAAATACGCAGTATTTT. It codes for CVSSLDLAGGPTNTQYF.